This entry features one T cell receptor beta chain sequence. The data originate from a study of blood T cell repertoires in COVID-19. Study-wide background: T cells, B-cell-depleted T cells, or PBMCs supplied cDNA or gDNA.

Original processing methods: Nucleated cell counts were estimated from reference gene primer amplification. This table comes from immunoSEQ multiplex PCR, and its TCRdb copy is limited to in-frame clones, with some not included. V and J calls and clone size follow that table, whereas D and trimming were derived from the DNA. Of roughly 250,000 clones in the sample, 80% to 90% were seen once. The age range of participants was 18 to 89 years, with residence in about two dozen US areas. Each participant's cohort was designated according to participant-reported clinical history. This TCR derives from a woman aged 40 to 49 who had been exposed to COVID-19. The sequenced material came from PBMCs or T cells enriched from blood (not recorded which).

The CDR3 sequence is CASSTTVRDRIEGYTF. The CDR3 nucleotides are TGTGCCAGCTCAACCACCGTTCGGGACAGGATCGAGGGCTACACCTTC. The genes are TRBV18 and TRBJ1-2, with 8 bases lining up with TRBD1. The CDR3 contains 16 residues. Trimming at V came to 5 bases and at J to 8 bases, leaving 16 bases not matched to a gene. Germline CDR1 KGHSH, CDR2 LQKENI. The whole variable domain, remainder taken from reference TRBV18 and TRBJ1-2, is NAGVMQNPRHLVRRRGQEARLRCSPMKGHSHVYWYRQLPEEGLKFMVYLQKENIIDESGMPKERFSAEFPKEGPSILRIQQVVRGDSAAYFCASSTTVRDRIEGYTFGSGTRLTVV.